The T cell receptor beta chain described here comes from a study of identical twins. In this sample, this clonotype turned up once. The junction and the germline gene differ at one end; a read error may be behind it. TCRdb ran MiXCR on the 5' RACE reads and lists one entry per CDR3 protein. The sample shows 1.5 million to 2 million distinct CDR3 sequences, under 35% of them seen only once. This CDR3 is built from 15 residues. Germline V CDR1 and CDR2: MDHEN, SYDVKM. The source is a newborn girl in good health. The rearrangement joins TRBV28 to TRBJ2-7; perhaps TRBD2 as D (6 bases). Material for sequencing was cord blood. CDR3 protein: CANSFGGSLSYEQYF. The CDR3 region has the DNA TGTGCCAACAGTTTCGGAGGGAGCCTCTCCTACGAGCAGTACTTC.